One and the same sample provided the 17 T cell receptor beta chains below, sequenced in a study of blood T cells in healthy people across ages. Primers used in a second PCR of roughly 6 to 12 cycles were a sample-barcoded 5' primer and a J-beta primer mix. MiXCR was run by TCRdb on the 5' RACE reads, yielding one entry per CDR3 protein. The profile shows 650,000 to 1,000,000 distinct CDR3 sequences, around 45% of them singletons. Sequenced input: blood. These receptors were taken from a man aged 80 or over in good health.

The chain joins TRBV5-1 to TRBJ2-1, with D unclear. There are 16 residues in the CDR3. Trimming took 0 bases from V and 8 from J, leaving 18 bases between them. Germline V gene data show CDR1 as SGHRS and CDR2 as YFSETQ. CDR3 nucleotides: TGCGCCAGCAGCTTGGCCGAGGTTGAAAGTTTGGATGAGCAGTTCTTC. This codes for CASSLAEVESLDEQFF.

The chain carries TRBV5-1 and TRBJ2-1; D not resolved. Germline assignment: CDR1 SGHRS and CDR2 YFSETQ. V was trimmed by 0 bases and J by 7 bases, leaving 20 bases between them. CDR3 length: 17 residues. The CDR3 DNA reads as TGCGCCAGCAGCTTGGAGTTTAACCCTTTGGAAGGGAATGAGCAGTTCTTC. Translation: CASSLEFNPLEGNEQFF.

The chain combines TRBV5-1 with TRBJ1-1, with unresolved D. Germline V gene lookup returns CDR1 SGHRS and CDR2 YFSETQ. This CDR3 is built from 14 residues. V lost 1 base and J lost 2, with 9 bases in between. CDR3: CASSLMTDNTEAFF. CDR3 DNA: TGCGCCAGCAGCTTGATGACGGACAACACTGAAGCTTTCTTT.

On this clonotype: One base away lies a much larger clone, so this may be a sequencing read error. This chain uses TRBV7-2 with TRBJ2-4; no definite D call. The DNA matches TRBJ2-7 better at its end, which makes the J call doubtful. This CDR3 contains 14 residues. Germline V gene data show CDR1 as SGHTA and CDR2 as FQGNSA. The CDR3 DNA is TGTGCCAGCAGCATCAAGACACTCTCCTACGAGCAGTACTTC. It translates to CASSIKTLSYEQYF.

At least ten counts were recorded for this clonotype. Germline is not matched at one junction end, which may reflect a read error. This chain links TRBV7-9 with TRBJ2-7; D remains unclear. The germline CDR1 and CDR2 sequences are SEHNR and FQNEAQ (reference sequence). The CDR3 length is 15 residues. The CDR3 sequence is CASSPRVFSSSEQYF. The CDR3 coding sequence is TGTGCCAGCAGCCCCCGGGTGTTCTCCTCCTCCGAGCAGTACTTC. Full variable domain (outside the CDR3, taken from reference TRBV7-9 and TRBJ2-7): DTGVSQNPRHKITKRGQNVTFRCDPISEHNRLYWYRQTLGQGPEFLTYFQNEAQLEKSRLLSDRFSAERPKGSFSTLEIQRTEQGDSAMYLCASSPRVFSSSEQYFGPGTRLTVT.

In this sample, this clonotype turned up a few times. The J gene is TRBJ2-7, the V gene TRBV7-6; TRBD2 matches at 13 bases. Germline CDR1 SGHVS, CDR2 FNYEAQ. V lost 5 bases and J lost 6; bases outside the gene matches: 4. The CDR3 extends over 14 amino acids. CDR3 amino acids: CASSVRLAGGEQYF. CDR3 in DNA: TGTGCCAGCAGCGTCAGACTAGCGGGAGGCGAGCAGTACTTC.

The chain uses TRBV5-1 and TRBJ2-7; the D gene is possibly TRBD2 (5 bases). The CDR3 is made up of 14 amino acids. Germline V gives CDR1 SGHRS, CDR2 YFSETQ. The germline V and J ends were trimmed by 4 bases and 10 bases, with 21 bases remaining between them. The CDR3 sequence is CASSQEAEKSIQYF. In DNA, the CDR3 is TGCGCCAGCAGCCAGGAGGCGGAGAAGAGTATCCAGTACTTC. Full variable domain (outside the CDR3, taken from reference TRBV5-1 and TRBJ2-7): KAGVTQTPRYLIKTRGQQVTLSCSPISGHRSVSWYQQTPGQGLQFLFEYFSETQRNKGNFPGRFSGRQFSNSRSEMNVSTLELGDSALYLCASSQEAEKSIQYFGPGTRLTVT.

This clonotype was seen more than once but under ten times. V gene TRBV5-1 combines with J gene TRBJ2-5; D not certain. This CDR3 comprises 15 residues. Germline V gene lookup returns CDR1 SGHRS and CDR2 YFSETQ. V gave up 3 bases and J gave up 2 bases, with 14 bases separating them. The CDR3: CASSWTPRRQETQYF. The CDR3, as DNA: TGCGCCAGCAGCTGGACGCCTCGGAGACAAGAGACCCAGTACTTC.

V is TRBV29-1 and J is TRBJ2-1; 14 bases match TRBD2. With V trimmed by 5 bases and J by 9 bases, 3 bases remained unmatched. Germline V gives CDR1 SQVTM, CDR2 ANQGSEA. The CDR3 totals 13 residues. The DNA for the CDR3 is TGCAGCGTTAAGACTAGCGGGAGGGCTGAGCAGTTCTTC. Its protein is CSVKTSGRAEQFF.

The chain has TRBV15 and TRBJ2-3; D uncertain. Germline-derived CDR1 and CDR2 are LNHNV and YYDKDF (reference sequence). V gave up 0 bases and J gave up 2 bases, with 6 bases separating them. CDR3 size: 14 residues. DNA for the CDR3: TGTGCCACCAGCAGAGAACAGATCACAGATACGCAGTATTTT. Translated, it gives CATSREQITDTQYF.

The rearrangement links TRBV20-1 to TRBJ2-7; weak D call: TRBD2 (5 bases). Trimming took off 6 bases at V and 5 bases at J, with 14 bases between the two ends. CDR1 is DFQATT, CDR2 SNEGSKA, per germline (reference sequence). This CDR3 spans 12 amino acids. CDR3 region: CSAARGLDEQYF. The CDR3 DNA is TGCAGTGCCGCCCGGGGATTGGACGAGCAGTACTTC.

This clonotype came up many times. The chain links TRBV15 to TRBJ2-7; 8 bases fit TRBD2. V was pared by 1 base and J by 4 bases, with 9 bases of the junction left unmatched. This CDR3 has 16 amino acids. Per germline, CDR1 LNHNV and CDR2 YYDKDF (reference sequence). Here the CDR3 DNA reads TGTGCCACCAGCAGAGCAACGGGAGGGCCCTCTTACGAGCAGTACTTC. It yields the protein CATSRATGGPSYEQYF.

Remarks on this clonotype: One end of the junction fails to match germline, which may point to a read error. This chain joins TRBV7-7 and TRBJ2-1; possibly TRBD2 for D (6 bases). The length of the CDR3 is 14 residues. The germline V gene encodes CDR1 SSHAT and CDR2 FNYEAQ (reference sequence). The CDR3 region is CASSLVVSGGEQFF. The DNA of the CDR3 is TGTGCTAGCAGCTTAGTTGTGAGTGGGGGGGAGCAGTTCTTC.

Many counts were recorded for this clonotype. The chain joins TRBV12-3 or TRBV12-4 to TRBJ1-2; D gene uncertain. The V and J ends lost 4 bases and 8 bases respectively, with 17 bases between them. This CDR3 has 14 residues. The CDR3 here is CASSSGSVRWGYTF. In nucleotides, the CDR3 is TGTGCCAGCAGTTCGGGTAGCGTCCGCTGGGGCTACACCTTC.

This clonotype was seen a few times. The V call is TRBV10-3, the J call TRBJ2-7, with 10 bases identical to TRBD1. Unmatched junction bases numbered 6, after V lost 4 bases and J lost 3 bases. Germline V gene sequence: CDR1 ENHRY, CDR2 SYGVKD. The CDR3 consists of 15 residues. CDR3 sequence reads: CAISGGRDRGYEQYF. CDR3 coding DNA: TGTGCCATCAGTGGGGGACGGGACAGGGGCTACGAGCAGTACTTC.

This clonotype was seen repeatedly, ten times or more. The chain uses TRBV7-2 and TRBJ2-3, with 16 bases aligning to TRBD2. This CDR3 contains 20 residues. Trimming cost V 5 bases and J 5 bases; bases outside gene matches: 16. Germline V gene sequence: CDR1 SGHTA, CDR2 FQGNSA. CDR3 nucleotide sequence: TGTGCCAGCAGCCTAGGGCCCCCGGGACTAGCGGGAGGGGGTCAAGATACGCAGTATTTT. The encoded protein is CASSLGPPGLAGGGQDTQYF.

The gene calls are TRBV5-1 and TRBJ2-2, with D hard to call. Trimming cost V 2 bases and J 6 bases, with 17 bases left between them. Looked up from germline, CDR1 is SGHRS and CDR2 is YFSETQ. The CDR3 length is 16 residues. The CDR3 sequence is CASSFNGARSPGELFF. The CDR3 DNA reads TGCGCCAGCAGCTTTAACGGCGCCCGCTCACCCGGGGAGCTGTTTTTT.